This T cell receptor beta chain was captured by sequencing in a study of T-cell reconstitution after alpha-beta-depleted transplantation in children. The V end was cut by 10 bases, the J end by 4 bases, with 10 bases between. Germline V gives CDR1 SGHTA, CDR2 FQGNSA. The CDR3 runs to 12 residues. This clonotype was seen more than once but under ten times. Unique molecular identifiers featured in how the TCRbeta library was prepared. TCRdb re-analysed the PCR reads in MiXCR, keeping a single row per CDR3 protein. The data contain about 540,000 distinct CDR3 sequences, 15% to 20% of them singletons. Material: PBMCs from the stem cell graft donor, obtained from the stem cell graft. This receptor was obtained from a human donor who donated a stem cell graft to a child with acute lymphoblastic leukemia. The V call is TRBV7-2, the J call TRBJ2-2; D is undetermined. The CDR3: CAIPPGTGELFF. The CDR3 DNA reads as TGTGCCATCCCCCCGGGCACCGGGGAGCTGTTTTTT. Complete variable domain (other parts from reference TRBV7-2 and TRBJ2-2): GAGVSQSPSNKVTEKGKDVELRCDPISGHTALYWYRQSLGQGLEFLIYFQGNSAPDKSGLPSDRFSAERTGGSVSTLTIQRTQQEDSAVYLCAIPPGTGELFFGEGSRLTVL.